This T cell receptor (beta chain) was retrieved from a study of T-cell memory formation after mild COVID-19. This clonotype was counted between two and nine times. TCRdb re-analysed the 5' RACE reads in MiXCR, keeping a single row per CDR3 protein. The repertoire holds fewer than 50,000 distinct CDR3 sequences, with around 6.6% as singletons. Germline V CDR1 and CDR2: SGHVS, FQNEAQ. The V end lost 0 bases, the J end lost 4 bases, and 10 bases lay between the germline ends. The CDR3 runs to 15 residues. This chain uses TRBV7-8 with TRBJ1-5, with D possibly TRBD1 on 5 matching bases. Sequenced: PBMCs or a T cell subset sorted from them (not recorded which). The clonotype was recovered from an adult who had mild COVID-19 (a few samples of this study predate the infection). Cell type and time point are not known. Here the CDR3 reads CASSLARVGNQPQHF. In nucleotides, the CDR3 is TGTGCCAGCAGCTTAGCCAGGGTCGGTAATCAGCCCCAGCATTTT.